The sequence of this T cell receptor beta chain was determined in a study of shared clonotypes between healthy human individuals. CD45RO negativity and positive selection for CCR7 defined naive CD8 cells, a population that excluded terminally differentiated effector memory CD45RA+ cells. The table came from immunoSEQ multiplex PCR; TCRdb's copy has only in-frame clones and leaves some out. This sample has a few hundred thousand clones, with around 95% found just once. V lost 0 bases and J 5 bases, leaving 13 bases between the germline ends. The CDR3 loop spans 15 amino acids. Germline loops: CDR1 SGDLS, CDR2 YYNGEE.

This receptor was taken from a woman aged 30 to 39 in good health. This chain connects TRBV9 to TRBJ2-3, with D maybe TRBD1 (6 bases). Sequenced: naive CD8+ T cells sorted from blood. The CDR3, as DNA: TGTGCCAGCAGCGTAGATAGGGGGTCGGGAGATACGCAGTATTTT. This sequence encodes CASSVDRGSGDTQYF.